These 22 T cell receptor beta chains share one sample of origin, sequenced in a study of T cells in Graves' hyperthyroidism and ophthalmopathy. RNA transcripts gave rise to amplified TCR beta CDR3 regions. An initial round of RT-PCR targeting the TCR CDR3 relied on the HTBI primer set. TCRdb reanalysed the multiplex PCR reads using MiXCR and keeps one entry per CDR3 protein. This repertoire shows roughly 380,000 distinct CDR3 sequences, roughly 13% found once; its top ten account for more than 9.5%. The sample taken for sequencing was blood. All receptors come from a woman aged 60-75 years with Graves' hyperthyroidism.

This clonotype occurred many times. The J gene is TRBJ1-4, the V gene TRBV2; 7 nucleotides match TRBD1. CDR1 is SNHLY and CDR2 is FYNNEI in the germline V gene. The J segment lost 8 bases and the V segment lost 3 bases, leaving 9 bases of the junction unmatched. The CDR3 length is 15 residues. The CDR3 sequence: CASSDPVQGREKLFF. CDR3 coding DNA: TGTGCCAGCAGTGATCCCGTACAGGGGAGGGAAAAACTGTTTTTT.

This clonotype was seen ten or more times. The V gene is TRBV7-2, the J gene TRBJ2-1; TRBD2 is a possible D gene (5 bases). Germline lookup yields CDR1 SGHTA and CDR2 FQGNSA. The CDR3 covers 14 residues. The germline V and J ends were trimmed by 2 bases and 5 bases, with 10 bases remaining between them. Here the CDR3 DNA reads TGTGCCAGCAGCTTACTAGCAAATGACAATGAGCAGTTCTTC. It is translated as CASSLLANDNEQFF. The complete variable domain, with remaining parts taken from reference TRBV7-2 and TRBJ2-1, reads GAGVSQSPSNKVTEKGKDVELRCDPISGHTALYWYRQSLGQGLEFLIYFQGNSAPDKSGLPSDRFSAERTGGSVSTLTIQRTQQEDSAVYLCASSLLANDNEQFFGPGTRLTVL.

This clonotype was seen many times. This chain uses TRBV7-9 with TRBJ2-3; D gene uncertain. The CDR3 has 16 residues. Germline lookup yields CDR1 SEHNR and CDR2 FQNEAQ (reference sequence). V was shortened by 7 bases and J by 0 bases, with 17 bases between the two germline ends. The CDR3 region is CASNPRYHNSTDTQYF. DNA of the CDR3: TGTGCCAGCAACCCCCGGTACCACAATAGCACAGATACGCAGTATTTT.

This clonotype has ten or more counts. The chain has TRBV11-2 and TRBJ2-1, with a tentative D call TRBD2 (6 bases). The germline CDR1 and CDR2 sequences are SGHAT and FQNNGV. Trimming cost V 4 bases and J 4 bases, with 17 bases left between them. This CDR3 contains 16 residues. The CDR3 sequence: CASSSDWGDIYNEQFF. The DNA for the CDR3 is TGTGCCAGCAGCTCTGACTGGGGGGATATATACAATGAGCAGTTCTTC.

This clonotype has a handful of counts. This chain links TRBV28 with TRBJ2-7; D possibly matches TRBD1 or TRBD2 (5 bases each). The CDR3 is 12 amino acids. Germline V gene sequence: CDR1 MDHEN, CDR2 SYDVKM. The V end was cut by 6 bases, the J end by 6 bases, with 12 bases between. CDR3 sequence reads: CASSRDGPEQYF. DNA of the CDR3: TGTGCCAGCAGCCGGGACGGACCCGAGCAGTACTTC.

This clonotype was found many times. V gene TRBV2 combines with J gene TRBJ1-2; 7 bases are a match to TRBD1. Germline loops: CDR1 SNHLY, CDR2 FYNNEI. The CDR3 spans 13 residues. J gave up 2 bases and V 6 bases, and 3 bases lay outside the gene matches. The chain's CDR3 is CASRRQGNYGYTF. The CDR3, as DNA: TGTGCCAGCAGACGACAGGGAAACTATGGCTACACCTTC.

This clonotype was observed at least ten times. The J gene is TRBJ1-2, the V gene TRBV6-1; TRBD1 aligns across 7 bases. The junction had 2 bases not matched to a gene; V was cut back by 4 bases and J by 6 bases. Germline-derived CDR1 and CDR2 are MNHNS and SASEGT. The CDR3 spans 12 residues. CDR3 sequence (DNA): TGTGCCAGCAGTGCGACAGGGAATGGCTACACCTTC. Its translation is CASSATGNGYTF.

The rearrangement uses TRBV25-1 and TRBJ2-2, with 8 bases aligning to TRBD1. With 3 bases clipped from V and 6 bases from J, the junction kept 6 bases outside the gene matches. This CDR3 contains 15 residues. Per the germline V gene, CDR1 is MGHDK and CDR2 is SYGVNS. For the CDR3, the DNA is TGTGCCAGCAGTGAGCCCGGGACAGGAGCCGGGGAGCTGTTTTTT. Its translation is CASSEPGTGAGELFF. Variable domain in full (rest from reference TRBV25-1 and TRBJ2-2): EADIYQTPRYLVIGTGKKITLECSQTMGHDKMYWYQQDPGMELHLIHYSYGVNSTEKGDLSSESTVSRIRTEHFPLTLESARPSHTSQYLCASSEPGTGAGELFFGEGSRLTVL.

There are many counts of this clonotype. This rearrangement joins TRBV7-9 to TRBJ2-1; D uncertain. The CDR3 loop spans 11 amino acids. CDR1 and CDR2 (germline): SEHNR, FQNEAQ (reference sequence). V dropped 0 bases and J dropped 12 bases, with 6 bases sitting between them. This CDR3 reads CASSLASGQFF. The CDR3 bases are TGTGCCAGCAGCTTAGCTTCGGGGCAGTTCTTC. The whole variable domain, remainder taken from reference TRBV7-9 and TRBJ2-1, is DTGVSQNPRHKITKRGQNVTFRCDPISEHNRLYWYRQTLGQGPEFLTYFQNEAQLEKSRLLSDRFSAERPKGSFSTLEIQRTEQGDSAMYLCASSLASGQFFGPGTRLTVL.

This clonotype has a count of ten or more. The rearrangement joins TRBV28 to TRBJ2-5, with 14 bases lining up with TRBD2. Trimming took 6 bases from V and 4 from J; bases not matched to a gene: 4. This CDR3 has 15 residues. Germline values: CDR1 MDHEN, CDR2 SYDVKM. Written as DNA, the CDR3 is TGTGCCAGCAGCGGACTAGCGGGAGGCTCAGAGACCCAGTACTTC. Protein sequence: CASSGLAGGSETQYF.

This clonotype was observed many times. The CDR3 DNA is TGTGCCAGCAGTCCACGACGACAGGGGGCTGGCTACACCTTC. Translated, it gives CASSPRRQGAGYTF. The chain combines TRBV6-1 with TRBJ1-2; 10 bases align to TRBD1. Germline assignment: CDR1 MNHNS and CDR2 SASEGT. V lost 5 bases to trimming and J lost 7 bases; unmatched junction nucleotides: 7. This CDR3 region has 14 residues.

This clonotype was seen only a few times. The V and J genes are TRBV5-4 and TRBJ2-7; D is uncertain. The CDR3 runs 13 residues. V was cut by 4 bases and J by 5 bases, with 13 bases left in between. Germline CDR1 SGHNT, CDR2 YYREEE (reference sequence). The CDR3 loop is CASSQLGPDEQYF. CDR3 bases: TGTGCCAGCAGCCAATTAGGGCCGGACGAGCAGTACTTC.

This clonotype was recorded many times. The rearrangement joins TRBV12-5 to TRBJ1-5; D ambiguous. The CDR3 runs 16 residues. V gave up 6 bases and J gave up 0 bases, with 15 bases separating them. Germline V lookup: CDR1 LGHNT, CDR2 FRNRAP. The CDR3 loop is CASGSGSWDSNQPQHF. DNA of the CDR3: TGTGCTAGTGGGTCCGGGTCCTGGGATAGCAATCAGCCCCAGCATTTT.

V usage is TRBV5-1 and J usage is TRBJ2-1, with TRBD2 as a possible D gene (6 bases). In germline, CDR1 is SGHRS, CDR2 YFSETQ. V was pared by 4 bases and J by 8 bases, with 16 bases between. CDR3 length equals 14 residues. The DNA for the CDR3 is TGCGCCAGCAGCCTCGGGACTCCCGGGGATGAGCAGTTCTTC. It is translated as CASSLGTPGDEQFF.

Turning to this clonotype: This may arise from a read error, as a much more abundant clone is one base away. The genes are TRBV20-1 and TRBJ1-5; 8 bases agree with TRBD1. The CDR3 is 15 amino acids. The V gene's germline CDR1 is DFQATT and CDR2 SNEGSKA (reference sequence). The V segment lost 5 bases and the J segment 6 bases; nucleotides outside the gene matches: 12. The CDR3 here is CSAVQGAGNSQPQHF. The CDR3 DNA sequence: TGCAGTGCTGTGCAGGGGGCAGGGAACAGTCAGCCCCAGCATTTT.

The chain carries TRBV6-4 and TRBJ2-2; 10 nucleotides line up with TRBD2. Germline values: CDR1 MRHNA, CDR2 SNTAGT. The CDR3 loop spans 20 amino acids. V gave up 5 bases and J gave up 2 bases; unmatched junction bases: 17. The DNA of the CDR3 is TGTGCCAGCAGTTACTGGGCGGGTCTAGCGGGAGATCAAAACACCGGGGAGCTGTTTTTT. Its protein product is CASSYWAGLAGDQNTGELFF.

This clonotype has just a few counts. This chain joins TRBV4-2 and TRBJ1-2; D gene uncertain. V was shortened by 5 bases and J by 4 bases, with 11 bases between the two germline ends. Germline V gene data show CDR1 as LGHNA and CDR2 as YNFKEQ. The CDR3 spans 13 residues. CDR3 residues: CASSASYSYGYTF. The CDR3 bases are TGTGCCAGCAGCGCGAGTTATTCCTATGGCTACACCTTC.

This clonotype was seen only a few times. V is TRBV7-9 and J is TRBJ2-4, with D perhaps TRBD2 (6 bases). Germline CDR1 and CDR2: SEHNR and FQNEAQ (reference sequence). The CDR3 totals 17 residues. Between the trimmed V and J ends, which lost 5 bases and 6 bases, there was a span of 23 bases. CDR3 amino acids: CASSLGRGRESGNIQYF. In DNA, the CDR3 is TGTGCCAGCAGCCTTGGTCGAGGACGGGAGTCTGGAAACATTCAGTACTTC.

This clonotype was observed many times. The gene calls are TRBV20-1 and TRBJ2-5; D unresolved. The ends were cut back, 0 bases at V and 4 bases at J, with 15 bases in the middle. The CDR3 is 15 residues long. Germline V gives CDR1 DFQATT, CDR2 SNEGSKA (reference sequence). The chain's CDR3 is CSARDPLGPLETQYF. CDR3 nucleotide sequence: TGCAGTGCTAGAGATCCTTTGGGCCCACTAGAGACCCAGTACTTC.

This sequence joins TRBV12-3 or TRBV12-4 and TRBJ2-7, with 8 bases that match TRBD2. This CDR3 is 15 amino acids long. The V segment lost 5 bases and the J segment 4 bases; nucleotides outside the gene matches: 10. CDR3 amino acids: CASSPQAGVGYEQYF. In DNA form, the CDR3 reads TGTGCCAGCAGTCCGCAAGCGGGAGTTGGGTACGAGCAGTACTTC.

This clonotype was observed many times. V and J are TRBV2 and TRBJ1-5; D perhaps matches TRBD1 (5 bases). V lost 5 bases, J lost 2 bases, and 16 bases lay in between. Germline V gene data show CDR1 as SNHLY and CDR2 as FYNNEI. The length of the CDR3 is 16 residues. The CDR3 loop is CASSLGRRGRNQPQHF. The CDR3 DNA sequence: TGTGCCAGCAGTTTGGGCCGGAGGGGCCGCAATCAGCCCCAGCATTTT. Together with reference TRBV2 and TRBJ1-5, the CDR3 gives the full variable domain: EPEVTQTPSHQVTQMGQEVILRCVPISNHLYFYWYRQILGQKVEFLVSFYNNEISEKSEIFDDQFSVERPDGSNFTLKIRSTKLEDSAMYFCASSLGRRGRNQPQHFGDGTRLSIL.

This chain connects TRBV29-1 to TRBJ1-2; D unclear. Germline CDR1 and CDR2: SQVTM and ANQGSEA. The CDR3 totals 13 residues. Trimming left V 1 base short and J 8 bases short, with 14 bases between. CDR3 sequence: CSVEGGAARGYTF. CDR3 in DNA: TGCAGCGTTGAAGGGGGAGCGGCGCGCGGCTACACCTTC.